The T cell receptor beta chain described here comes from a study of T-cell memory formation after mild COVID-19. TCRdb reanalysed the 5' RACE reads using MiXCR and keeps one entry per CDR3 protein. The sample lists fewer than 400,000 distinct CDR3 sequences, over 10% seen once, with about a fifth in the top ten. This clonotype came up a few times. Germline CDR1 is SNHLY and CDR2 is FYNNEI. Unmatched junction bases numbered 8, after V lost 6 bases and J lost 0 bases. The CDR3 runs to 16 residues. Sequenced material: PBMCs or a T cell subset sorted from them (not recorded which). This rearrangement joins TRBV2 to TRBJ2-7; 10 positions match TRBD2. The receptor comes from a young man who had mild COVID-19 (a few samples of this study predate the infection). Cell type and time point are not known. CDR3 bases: TGTGCCAGCAGGCGTCGTGTAGCGGGGGGCTCCTACGAGCAGTACTTC. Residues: CASRRRVAGGSYEQYF.